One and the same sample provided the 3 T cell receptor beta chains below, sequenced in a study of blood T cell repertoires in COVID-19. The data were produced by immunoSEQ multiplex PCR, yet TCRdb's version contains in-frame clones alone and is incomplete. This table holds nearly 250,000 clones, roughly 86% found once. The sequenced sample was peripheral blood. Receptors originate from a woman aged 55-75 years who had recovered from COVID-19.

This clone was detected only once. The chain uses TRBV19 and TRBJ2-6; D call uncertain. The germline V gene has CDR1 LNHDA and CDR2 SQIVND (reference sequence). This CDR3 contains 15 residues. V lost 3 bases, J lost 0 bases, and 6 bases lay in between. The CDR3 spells CASSMRISGANVLTF. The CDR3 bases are TGTGCCAGTAGTATGCGGATCTCTGGGGCCAACGTCCTGACTTTC.

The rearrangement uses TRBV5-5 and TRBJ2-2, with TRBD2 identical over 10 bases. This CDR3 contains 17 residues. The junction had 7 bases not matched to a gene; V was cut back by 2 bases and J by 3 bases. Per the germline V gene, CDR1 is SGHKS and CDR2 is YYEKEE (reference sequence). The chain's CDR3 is CASSLRSGGQYTGELFF. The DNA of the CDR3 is TGTGCCAGCAGCTTACGTAGCGGGGGGCAGTACACCGGGGAGCTGTTTTTT.

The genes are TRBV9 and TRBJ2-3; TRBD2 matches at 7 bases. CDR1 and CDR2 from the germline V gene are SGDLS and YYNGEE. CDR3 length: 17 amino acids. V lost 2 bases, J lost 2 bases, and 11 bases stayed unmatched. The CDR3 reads CASSVVGRGGDTDTQYF. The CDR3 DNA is TGTGCCAGCAGCGTTGTAGGTCGGGGAGGGGACACAGATACGCAGTATTTT.